Detailed here is one TCR beta chain. It lacks a known antigen. No base quality information exists; no much larger clone differs at one position. The CDR3 regions of human TCRbeta chains were analyzed by immunosequencing. Under the source paper's analysis protocol: Repertoire TCRs were matched against a reference library of SARS-CoV-2-specific TCRs generated with the MIRA antigen-specificity platform. Breadth was defined as the fraction of unique TCRs that were SARS-CoV-2-associated. Depth was defined as the fraction of total T cells that were SARS-CoV-2-associated. Using the MIRA data, every spike-specific TCR was mapped to the spike region that the TCR reacted to and assigned to either a CD4 or a CD8 class. Log10-transformed breadth and depth values were compared by one-way ANOVA with Sidak's multiple comparisons tests. Entries here come from immuneACCESS through TCRdb and include only in-frame sequences with V and J called. Some clones fail to appear in such tables; in the studies checked, an unresolved V gene covers under half of the shortfall, and the cause of the remainder is unknown. The DNA gave D and trimming, while V, J and clone size come from that table. The sample profile shows some 180,000 clones; 91% of them were found once. The ten largest clones take up approximately 1.7% of the sample.

This record comes from a study of T cell responses to AZD1222 COVID-19 vaccine (dated by TCRdb to 2020 to 2023). In terms of the full investigation: A total of approximately 250 trial participants underwent TCR sequencing, of whom approximately 200 had received two doses of AZD1222 and 26 had received two doses of the MenACWY control vaccine. Trial participants were enrolled into age subgroups of 18-55, 56-69 and 70-plus years, which contained roughly 140, 27 and 60 TCR-sequenced participants, respectively. Study-level results and caveats: The whole spike protein was spanned by vaccine-associated CD4 TCRs, and dominant responses were seen in regions 160-218 and 743-854. After two AZD1222 doses, spike-specific TCR breadth and depth were significantly higher than at day 0 and than in MenACWY recipients. Because no day 14 peak-response samples were available, repertoires were characterized only after the peak T cell response. Conclusions about previously exposed vaccinees are limited, since just 6 or 7 AZD1222 recipients were seropositive for SARS-CoV-2 at baseline. In the small 56-69-year group, the increase in depth fell short of significance, most likely because of low power. Reportedly, close to half of the unique spike-specific TCRs recognized epitopes lying outside the regions that are mutated in the B.1.351 and B.1.1.7 variants. Most participants were white British and females outnumbered males, and the authors suggested that clonal diversity may have been underestimated.

Taken from cysteine to phenylalanine, the CDR3 has 13 residues. CDR3 DNA only is kept here, 39 bases in frame from base 1. CDR1 and CDR2 (MDHEN, SYDVKM) derive from the germline V gene. At the junction V is shortened by 3 bases and J by 6 bases, with 10 bases in between. The sample's time point label, in plain terms: about 28 days (+/-7) after the second vaccine dose. Because spike-specific TCR depth and breadth did not differ between the two schedules, AZD1222 recipients who got a second dose at roughly 4 weeks were pooled with those who got a second dose at roughly 12 weeks. The vaccinee samples were drawn from two UK trials, COV001 and COV002, one of which was a single-blind randomized controlled phase 2/3 trial testing AZD1222 (ChAdOx1 nCoV-19) in healthy adults. For TCRbeta chain sequencing, PBMC samples were collected from trial participants at day 0 and at day 28 after the second dose.

This sequence was found in an adult who received the AZD1222 COVID-19 vaccine. Source: peripheral blood, taken 28 days after the second AZD1222 dose. This chain joins TRBV28 to TRBJ2-3, and possibly TRBD2, on 6 matching bases. The CDR3 amino acid sequence is: CASSFSGGDTQYF. The bases read TGTGCCAGCAGTTTTTCAGGAGGGGATACGCAGTATTTT.